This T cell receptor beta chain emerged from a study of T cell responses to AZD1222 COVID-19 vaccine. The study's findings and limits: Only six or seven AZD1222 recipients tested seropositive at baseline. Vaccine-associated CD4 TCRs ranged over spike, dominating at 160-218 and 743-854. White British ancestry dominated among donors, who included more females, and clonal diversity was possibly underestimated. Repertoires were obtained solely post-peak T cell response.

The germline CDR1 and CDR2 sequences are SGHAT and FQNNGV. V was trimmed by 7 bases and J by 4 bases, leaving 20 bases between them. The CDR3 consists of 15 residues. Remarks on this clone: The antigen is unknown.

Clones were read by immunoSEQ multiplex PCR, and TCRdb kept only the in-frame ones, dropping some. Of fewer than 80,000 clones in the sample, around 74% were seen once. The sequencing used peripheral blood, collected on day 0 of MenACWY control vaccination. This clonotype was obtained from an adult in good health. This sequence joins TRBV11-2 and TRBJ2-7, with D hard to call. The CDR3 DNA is TGTGCCAGCACCCCACAAAGGGAAGCCGGTTACGAGCAGTACTTC. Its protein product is CASTPQREAGYEQYF.